This T cell receptor beta chain was captured in a study of T cells in severe cutaneous drug reactions (dated by TCRdb to about 2019). Broadly, across the study: Recruitment took place between the early 2010s and the late 2010s, drawing patients from Taiwan, Thailand and a European registry network. Blister fluids/cells, PBMC and other biological samples were taken from patients in the acute stage or the recovery stage. Only patients with a probable or definite SJS/TEN or DRESS diagnosis by RegiSCAR criteria were enrolled. To build the libraries, iRepertoire multiplex PCR was used, and the authors pointed to a comparison in which iRepertoire and 5' RACE methods, with or without UMI, captured abundant clonotypes similarly. The study paired bulk TCR sequencing with single-cell sequencing, quantitative PCR validation, functional assays and transgenic mouse experiments. The Naranjo algorithm and the ALDEN drug causality algorithm were used to assign the culprit drug. Broader findings and caveats from the paper: A public TCRbeta CDR3 was found in all seven CBZ-SJS/TEN blister samples (mean roughly 14%) but was undetectable or scarce in tolerant-control and healthy-donor PBMC. The authors stated that further study is still needed to find out whether the public TCR applies more generally to SJS/TEN caused by other drugs. A strong increase in TRBV12-4 usage was observed in CBZ-SJS/TEN patients, with averages of about 32% in blister cells and 4.5% to 5% in PBMC.

For both bulk and single-cell sequencing, libraries were prepared with the iRepertoire multiplex PCR system using TCR subtype-specific primers. Multiplex PCR using primers aimed at the V, D and J gene regions produced the bulk TCR beta libraries. Roughly 95-550 ng of RNA per sample served as input for bulk TCR library preparation. An Illumina MiSeq was used to sequence bulk TCR beta amplicons. On the authors' methods: Sample misassignments and low-quality sequencing reads were removed through quality control steps. CDR3 was defined as the amino acids lying between the Y[YFLI]C motif of the V-gene and the [FW]GXGT motif of the J-segment. CDR3 clonotypes and TRBV and TRBJ gene assignments were based on the IMGT database. TRBV expression in each sample was normalized to the mean expression of the same gene in PBMC from 44 healthy donors. Following reprocessing of the reads by TCRdb, the data hold one row per CDR3 protein sequence and no DNA is available. These V and J calls are TCRdb output, not the study's own analysis. The sample's table lists a count of approximately 4,000 distinct CDR3 sequences. Jointly, the top ten make up 65% to 80% of the sample.

From the cysteine up to the phenylalanine, the CDR3 has a length of 15 residues. The DNA is unrecorded. Reading the germline V gene (reference sequence) gives CDR1 SGHNT and CDR2 YYREEE. Sequenced donors were patients with carbamazepine-induced Stevens-Johnson syndrome or toxic epidermal necrolysis (CBZ-SJS/TEN). Peripheral blood repertoires came from CBZ-SJS/TEN patients of Han Chinese (about five) and European (about 6) origin. To look for drug-specific clonotypes, next-generation sequencing was used to profile the T cell receptor repertoires of patients with drug-induced severe cutaneous adverse reactions. The RNA source was either peripheral blood mononuclear cells or blister cells from skin lesions. Notes on this clonotype: Its recognized antigen is unknown.

Recombination joined TRBV5-4 with TRBJ1-3. The sample was PBMCs. This TCR derives from a human donor with Stevens-Johnson syndrome, a severe cutaneous drug reaction. The CDR3 protein is CASSLDPSSGNTIYF.